The T cell receptor beta chain described here comes from a study of blood T cell repertoires in COVID-19. In the study overall: The cDNA or gDNA used as material had been derived from T cells, B-cell-depleted T cells, or PBMCs.

Method: immunoSEQ multiplex PCR; TCRdb's copy keeps in-frame clones and lacks some. The repertoire holds 55,000 to 70,000 clones, with about 87% as singletons. The sequence came from a man aged 55 to 69 with active or convalescent COVID-19. Sequencing was performed on peripheral blood.

The DNA of the CDR3 is TGCGCCAGCAGCCTCAAGACTAGCGGGAGCGCAGATACGCAGTATTTT. Protein product: CASSLKTSGSADTQYF. This chain links TRBV5-1 with TRBJ2-3; TRBD2 matches at 12 bases. V shed 4 bases, J shed 4 bases, and the junction held 7 bases outside the gene matches. In germline, CDR1 is SGHRS, CDR2 YFSETQ. The CDR3 sequence is 16 residues long.